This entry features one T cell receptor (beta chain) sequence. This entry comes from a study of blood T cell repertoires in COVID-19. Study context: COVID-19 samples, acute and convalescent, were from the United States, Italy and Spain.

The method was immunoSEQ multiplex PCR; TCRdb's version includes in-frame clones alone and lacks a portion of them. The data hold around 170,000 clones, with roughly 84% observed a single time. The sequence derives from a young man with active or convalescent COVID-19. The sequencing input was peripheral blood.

CDR3 amino acids: CASSRDRNYEQYF. The CDR3 DNA sequence: TGTGCCAGCAGCCGGGACAGGAACTACGAGCAGTACTTC. This chain joins TRBV3-1 (or the pseudogene TRBV3-2) and TRBJ2-7, with 8 bases fitting TRBD1. This CDR3 is built from 13 residues. V gave up 4 bases and J gave up 3 bases; unmatched junction bases: 2. Germline V gene sequence: CDR1 LGHDT, CDR2 YNNKEL (reference sequence).